This T cell receptor beta chain was sequenced for a study of regulatory T cells in long-lasting Graves disease. Findings of the study overall: Newly diagnosed patients had higher TCR diversity than persistent Graves' patients did.

The time point is: newly diagnosed GD, antithyroid drugs for less than 3 months. PBMCs were the source of the RNA used for TCR sequencing. The patient group derived from an endocrinology department in Xi'an, China. This clonotype appeared many times. Its antigen is currently unknown. iRepertoire HTBI primers and Arm-PCR of CDR3 regions built TCR beta libraries. TCRdb re-derived calls from the multiplex PCR reads in MiXCR, one entry per CDR3 protein. The repertoire holds 620,000 or so distinct CDR3 sequences, with under 20% as singletons. Trimming removed 7 bases at V and 0 bases at J, with 14 bases between. CDR3 size: 15 residues. The germline gives CDR1 MDHEN, CDR2 SYDVKM. These records were also assigned to another study, of T cells in Graves' hyperthyroidism and ophthalmopathy. According to that study: The TCR CDR3 was amplified in a first-round RT-PCR using the HTBI primer set.

Sample: peripheral blood mononuclear cells (PBMCs), taken at new diagnosis, from a patient treated with antithyroid drugs. This clonotype originated in a woman aged 25 to 45 with Graves disease. The V gene is TRBV28, the J gene TRBJ2-3; D is possibly TRBD1 (6 bases). The CDR3 nucleotides read TGTGCCAGCACCCATGGACAGATAAGCACAGATACGCAGTATTTT. This sequence encodes CASTHGQISTDTQYF.